This is a list of T cell receptor beta chains from one sample in a study of CD8+ T cells in alopecia areata. Assay used: immunoSEQ multiplex PCR; TCRdb lists only in-frame clones, some missing. Of 150,000 to 200,000 clones listed, just under 65% are singletons. Specimen: CD4+ T cells sorted from blood, collected around week 50, from a patient treated with tofacitinib. The receptors here all came from a human donor with alopecia areata. Each CDR3 is given with its conserved first and last residue.

j_call: TRBJ1-2
v_call: TRBV4-3
cdr3_aa: CASSHSGTVNYGYTF

j_call: TRBJ1-5
v_call: TRBV30
cdr3_aa: CAWEVGNQPQHF

j_call: TRBJ2-3
v_call: TRBV6-5
cdr3_aa: CASIRGNTQYF

j_call: TRBJ2-7
v_call: TRBV27
cdr3_aa: CASSYQGPYEQYF

j_call: TRBJ2-1
v_call: TRBV29-1
cdr3_aa: CSVGSGGRDNEQFF

j_call: TRBJ2-7
v_call: TRBV5-1
cdr3_aa: CASSTGQTLYEQYF

j_call: TRBJ1-2
v_call: TRBV7-8
cdr3_aa: CASSTERRYGYTF

j_call: TRBJ1-1
v_call: TRBV4-1
cdr3_aa: CASSLEDPNTEAFF

j_call: TRBJ2-6
v_call: TRBV10-2
cdr3_aa: CASSSFAGGLSGANVLTF

j_call: TRBJ2-7
v_call: TRBV27
cdr3_aa: CASYSRVSYEQYF

j_call: TRBJ1-1
v_call: TRBV11-2
cdr3_aa: CASSPLRTGGTEAFF

j_call: TRBJ2-4
v_call: TRBV2
cdr3_aa: CASSLLDGGIQYF

j_call: TRBJ1-1
v_call: TRBV5-1
cdr3_aa: CASSGQMNTEAFF

j_call: TRBJ1-1
v_call: TRBV4-3
cdr3_aa: CASSSAGAAGNTEAFF

j_call: TRBJ2-3
v_call: TRBV7-2
cdr3_aa: CASSPSGGGADTQYF

j_call: TRBJ1-1
v_call: TRBV10-2
cdr3_aa: CASSLTGIGNTEAFF

j_call: TRBJ2-7
v_call: TRBV29-1
cdr3_aa: CSVDLARGGEQYF

j_call: TRBJ2-2
v_call: TRBV27
cdr3_aa: CASTSGHNTGELFF

j_call: TRBJ2-1
v_call: TRBV27
cdr3_aa: CASSVLSGGFNNEQFF

j_call: TRBJ2-6
v_call: TRBV5-7
cdr3_aa: CASSPEQGAGSSGANVLTF

j_call: TRBJ2-3
v_call: TRBV29-1
cdr3_aa: CSVDDRADTQYF

j_call: TRBJ1-4
v_call: TRBV11-2
cdr3_aa: CASSPFWANEKLFF

j_call: TRBJ2-7
v_call: TRBV9
cdr3_aa: CASSTSGTSGAYEQYF

j_call: TRBJ1-1
v_call: TRBV29-1
cdr3_aa: CSAPGVIGRGNTEAFF

j_call: TRBJ2-6
v_call: TRBV27
cdr3_aa: CASRDRGMTGANVLTF

j_call: TRBJ1-6
v_call: TRBV30
cdr3_aa: CACSTKQGVNSPLHF

j_call: TRBJ2-7
v_call: TRBV29-1
cdr3_aa: CSAAEGHYEQYF

j_call: TRBJ1-2
v_call: TRBV19
cdr3_aa: CASGLPGQGAMGYTF

j_call: TRBJ1-1
v_call: TRBV29-1
cdr3_aa: CSVVYQGEASTEAFF

j_call: TRBJ1-2
v_call: TRBV25-1
cdr3_aa: CASSEYGTGYGYTF

j_call: TRBJ2-3
v_call: TRBV27
cdr3_aa: CASSKQQGTDTQYF

j_call: TRBJ2-1
v_call: TRBV4-3
cdr3_aa: CASSQDSVGSSYNEQFF

j_call: TRBJ1-5
v_call: TRBV7-9
cdr3_aa: CASSLGGTGNQPQHF

j_call: TRBJ1-1
v_call: TRBV29-1
cdr3_aa: CSVEGLLKMNTEAFF

j_call: TRBJ1-1
v_call: TRBV27
cdr3_aa: CASSATGVEAFF

j_call: TRBJ2-3
v_call: TRBV5-1
cdr3_aa: CASSSEGQKVRTDTQYF

j_call: TRBJ1-6
v_call: TRBV27
cdr3_aa: CASSSHPSNSPLHF

j_call: TRBJ2-7
v_call: TRBV29-1
cdr3_aa: CSVEEQTYEQYF

j_call: TRBJ1-2
v_call: TRBV4-3
cdr3_aa: CASSLVDGPDYGYTF

j_call: TRBJ2-3
v_call: TRBV5-1
cdr3_aa: CASSPGEAYTDTQYF

j_call: TRBJ1-1
v_call: TRBV29-1
cdr3_aa: CSVVAGVNTEAFF

j_call: TRBJ2-2
v_call: TRBV6-1
cdr3_aa: CASSGGRTGELFF

j_call: TRBJ2-3
v_call: TRBV28
cdr3_aa: CASSPLPGLRGADTQYF

j_call: TRBJ2-5
v_call: TRBV23-1
cdr3_aa: CASSQASGEETQYF

j_call: TRBJ1-2
v_call: TRBV19
cdr3_aa: CASSGTSLYGYTF

j_call: TRBJ2-5
v_call: TRBV7-9
cdr3_aa: CASSLEGAQTQYF

j_call: TRBJ1-2
v_call: TRBV18
cdr3_aa: CASSPTANYGYTF

j_call: TRBJ1-6
v_call: TRBV7-9
cdr3_aa: CASSLVSHDPLHF

j_call: TRBJ2-3
v_call: TRBV15
cdr3_aa: CATSPRGNTDTQYF

j_call: TRBJ1-6
v_call: TRBV27
cdr3_aa: CASSSQGGNSPLHF

j_call: TRBJ1-1
v_call: TRBV6-1
cdr3_aa: CASSGLMPGQAEAFF

j_call: TRBJ1-6
v_call: TRBV5-1
cdr3_aa: CASSLGSGEGSPLHF

j_call: TRBJ2-1
v_call: TRBV25-1
cdr3_aa: CASKLRGYNEQFF

j_call: TRBJ2-7
v_call: TRBV4-3
cdr3_aa: CASSQSKQGAFYEQYF

j_call: TRBJ2-3
v_call: TRBV4-1
cdr3_aa: CASSHLTSLGGDTQYF

j_call: TRBJ1-2
v_call: TRBV4-3
cdr3_aa: CASSQDRRMGYTF

j_call: TRBJ1-2
v_call: TRBV4-1
cdr3_aa: CASSHTTGGEYGYTF

j_call: TRBJ2-3
v_call: TRBV7-3
cdr3_aa: CASSLGPTGADTQYF

j_call: TRBJ2-5
v_call: TRBV9
cdr3_aa: CASSPRTGMETQYF